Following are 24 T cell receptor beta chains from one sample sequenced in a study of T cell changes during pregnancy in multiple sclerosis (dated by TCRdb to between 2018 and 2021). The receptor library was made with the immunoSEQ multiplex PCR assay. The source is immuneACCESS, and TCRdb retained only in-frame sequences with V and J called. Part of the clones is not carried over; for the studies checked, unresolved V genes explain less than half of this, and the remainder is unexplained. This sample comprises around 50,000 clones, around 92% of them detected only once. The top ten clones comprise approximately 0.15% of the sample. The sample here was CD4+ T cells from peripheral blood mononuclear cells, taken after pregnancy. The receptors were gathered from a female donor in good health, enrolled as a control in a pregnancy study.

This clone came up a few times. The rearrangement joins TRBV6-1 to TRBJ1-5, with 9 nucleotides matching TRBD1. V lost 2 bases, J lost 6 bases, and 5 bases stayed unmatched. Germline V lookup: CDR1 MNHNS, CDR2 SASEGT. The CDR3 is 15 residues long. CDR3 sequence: CASSEWTGVRQPQHF. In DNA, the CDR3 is TGTGCCAGCAGTGAATGGACAGGGGTGCGTCAGCCCCAGCATTTT.

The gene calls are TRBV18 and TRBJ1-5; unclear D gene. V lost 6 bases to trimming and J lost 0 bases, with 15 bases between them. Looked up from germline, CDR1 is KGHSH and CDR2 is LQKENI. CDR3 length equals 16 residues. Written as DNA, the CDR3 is TGTGCCAGCTCGCTCGACTTTTACTCTAGCAATCAGCCCCAGCATTTT. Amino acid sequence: CASSLDFYSSNQPQHF.

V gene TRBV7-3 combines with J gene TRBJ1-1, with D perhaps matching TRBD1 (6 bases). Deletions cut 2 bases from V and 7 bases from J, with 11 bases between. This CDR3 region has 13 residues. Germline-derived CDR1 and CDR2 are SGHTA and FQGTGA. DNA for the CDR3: TGTGCCAGCAGCTTATTCCCGACAGGTGAAGCTTTCTTT. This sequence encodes CASSLFPTGEAFF.

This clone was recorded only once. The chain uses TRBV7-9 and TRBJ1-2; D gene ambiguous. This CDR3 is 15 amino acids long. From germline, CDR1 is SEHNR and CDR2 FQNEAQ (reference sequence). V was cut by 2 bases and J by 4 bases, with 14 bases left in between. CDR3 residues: CASSLLTTALYGYTF. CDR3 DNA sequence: TGTGCCAGCAGCTTATTAACAACAGCCCTCTATGGCTACACCTTC. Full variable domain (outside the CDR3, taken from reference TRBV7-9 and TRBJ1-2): DTGVSQNPRHKITKRGQNVTFRCDPISEHNRLYWYRQTLGQGPEFLTYFQNEAQLEKSRLLSDRFSAERPKGSFSTLEIQRTEQGDSAMYLCASSLLTTALYGYTFGSGTRLTVV.

The CDR3 region is CASSLARTGGSYEQYF. CDR3 DNA sequence: TGTGCCAGCAGCTTAGCTCGGACAGGGGGCTCCTACGAGCAGTACTTC. The chain couples TRBV7-2 to TRBJ2-7; 10 bases fit TRBD1. V was clipped by 0 bases and J by 0 bases; unmatched bases: 2. The CDR3 loop spans 16 amino acids. Germline lookup yields CDR1 SGHTA and CDR2 FQGNSA. The full variable domain, completed using reference TRBV7-2 and TRBJ2-7, is GAGVSQSPSNKVTEKGKDVELRCDPISGHTALYWYRQSLGQGLEFLIYFQGNSAPDKSGLPSDRFSAERTGGSVSTLTIQRTQQEDSAVYLCASSLARTGGSYEQYFGPGTRLTVT.

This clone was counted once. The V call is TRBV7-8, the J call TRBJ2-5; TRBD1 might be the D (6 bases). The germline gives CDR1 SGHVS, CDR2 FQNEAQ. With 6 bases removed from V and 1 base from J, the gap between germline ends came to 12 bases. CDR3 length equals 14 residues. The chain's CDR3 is CASRPRDTQETQYF. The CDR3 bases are TGTGCCAGCAGACCTCGGGACACCCAAGAGACCCAGTACTTC.

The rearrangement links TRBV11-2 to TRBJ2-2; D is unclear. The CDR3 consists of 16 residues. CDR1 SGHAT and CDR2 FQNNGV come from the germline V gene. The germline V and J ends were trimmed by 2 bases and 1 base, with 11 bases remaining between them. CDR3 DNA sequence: TGTGCCAGCAGCTTATTTTTGCCGGTGAACACCGGGGAGCTGTTTTTT. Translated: CASSLFLPVNTGELFF.

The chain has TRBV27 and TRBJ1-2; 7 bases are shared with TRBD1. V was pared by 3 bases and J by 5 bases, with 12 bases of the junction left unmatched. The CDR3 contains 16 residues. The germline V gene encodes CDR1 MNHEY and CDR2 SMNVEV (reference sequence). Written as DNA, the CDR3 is TGTGCCAGCAGTTTTTCGACAGGGAAAATGTTATATGGCTACACCTTC. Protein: CASSFSTGKMLYGYTF.

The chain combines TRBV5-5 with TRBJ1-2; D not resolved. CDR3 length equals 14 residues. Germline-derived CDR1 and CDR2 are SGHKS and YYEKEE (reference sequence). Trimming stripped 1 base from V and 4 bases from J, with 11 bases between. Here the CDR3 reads CASSLRDNPYGYTF. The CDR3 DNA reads TGTGCCAGCAGCTTGCGGGATAACCCCTATGGCTACACCTTC.

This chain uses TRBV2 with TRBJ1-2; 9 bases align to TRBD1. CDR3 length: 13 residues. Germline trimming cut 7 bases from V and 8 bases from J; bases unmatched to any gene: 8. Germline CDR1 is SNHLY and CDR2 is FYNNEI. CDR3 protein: CASTFTGGGGYTF. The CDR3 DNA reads TGTGCCAGCACTTTCACAGGGGGCGGCGGCTACACCTTC.

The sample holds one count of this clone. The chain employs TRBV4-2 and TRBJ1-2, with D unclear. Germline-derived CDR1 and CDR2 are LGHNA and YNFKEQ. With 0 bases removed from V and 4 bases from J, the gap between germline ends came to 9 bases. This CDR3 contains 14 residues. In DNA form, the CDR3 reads TGTGCCAGCAGCCAAGATATCCGGTCCTATGGCTACACCTTC. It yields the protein CASSQDIRSYGYTF.

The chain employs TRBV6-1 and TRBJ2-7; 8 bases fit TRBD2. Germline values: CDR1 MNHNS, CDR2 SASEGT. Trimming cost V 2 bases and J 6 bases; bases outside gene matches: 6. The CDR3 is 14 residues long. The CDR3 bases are TGTGCCAGCAGTGAACGGGGGGGGACCGGCGAGCAGTACTTC. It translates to CASSERGGTGEQYF.

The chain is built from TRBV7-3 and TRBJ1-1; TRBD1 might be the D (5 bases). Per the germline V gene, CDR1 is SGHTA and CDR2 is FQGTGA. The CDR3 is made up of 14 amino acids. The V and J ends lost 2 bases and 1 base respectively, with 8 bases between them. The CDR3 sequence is CASSLGGTNTEAFF. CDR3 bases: TGTGCCAGCAGCTTAGGAGGGACGAACACTGAAGCTTTCTTT.

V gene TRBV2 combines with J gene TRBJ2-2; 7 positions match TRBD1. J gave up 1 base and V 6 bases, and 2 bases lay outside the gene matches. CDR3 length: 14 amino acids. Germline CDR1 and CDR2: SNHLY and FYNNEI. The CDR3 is CASRGTVNTGELFF. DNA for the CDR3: TGTGCCAGCAGGGGGACAGTGAACACCGGGGAGCTGTTTTTT.

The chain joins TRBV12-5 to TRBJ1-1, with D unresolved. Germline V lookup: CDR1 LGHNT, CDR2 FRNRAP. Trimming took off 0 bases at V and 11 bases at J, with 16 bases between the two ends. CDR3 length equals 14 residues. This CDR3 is CASGLVFGDFRAFF. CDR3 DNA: TGTGCTAGTGGTTTGGTATTCGGCGATTTCAGGGCTTTCTTT.

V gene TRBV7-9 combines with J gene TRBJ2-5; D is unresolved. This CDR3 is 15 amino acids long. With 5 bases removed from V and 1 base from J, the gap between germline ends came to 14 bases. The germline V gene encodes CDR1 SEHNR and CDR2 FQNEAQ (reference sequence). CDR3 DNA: TGTGCCAGCAGCCAAGGTGGGCCCTTCCAAGAGACCCAGTACTTC. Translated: CASSQGGPFQETQYF.

The CDR3, as DNA: TGTGCTAGTGGTCCTGGGACAGGGCAGTACTTC. Translated, it gives CASGPGTGQYF. V usage is TRBV12-5 and J usage is TRBJ2-7; 8 nucleotides match TRBD1. The length of the CDR3 is 11 residues. Trimming at V came to 5 bases and at J to 9 bases, leaving 3 bases not matched to a gene. The germline V gene has CDR1 LGHNT and CDR2 FRNRAP.

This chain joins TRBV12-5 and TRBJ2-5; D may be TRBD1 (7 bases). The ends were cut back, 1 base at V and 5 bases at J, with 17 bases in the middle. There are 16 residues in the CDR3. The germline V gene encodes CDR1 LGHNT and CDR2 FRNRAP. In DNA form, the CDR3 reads TGTGCTAGTGGTTTGGGACTACCAGGGGGGTGGGAGACCCAGTACTTC. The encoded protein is CASGLGLPGGWETQYF.

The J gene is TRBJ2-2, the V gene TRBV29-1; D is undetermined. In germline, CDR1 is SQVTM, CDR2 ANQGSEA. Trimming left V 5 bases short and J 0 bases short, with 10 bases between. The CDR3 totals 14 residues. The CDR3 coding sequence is TGCAGCGTTTCTCACTATTCGAACACCGGGGAGCTGTTTTTT. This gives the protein CSVSHYSNTGELFF.

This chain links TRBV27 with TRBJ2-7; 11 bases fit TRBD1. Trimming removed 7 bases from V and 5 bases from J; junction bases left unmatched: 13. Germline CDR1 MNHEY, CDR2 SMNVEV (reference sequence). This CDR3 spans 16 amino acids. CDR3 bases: TGTGCCAGCACCAATTATGTCCCGGGACAGGGGGACGAGCAGTACTTC. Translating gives CASTNYVPGQGDEQYF.

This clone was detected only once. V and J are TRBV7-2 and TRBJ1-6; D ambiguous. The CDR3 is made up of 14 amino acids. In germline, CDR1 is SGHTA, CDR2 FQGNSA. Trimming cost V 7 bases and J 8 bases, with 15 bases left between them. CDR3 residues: CASNPSTEDSPLHF. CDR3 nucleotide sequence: TGTGCCAGCAACCCCAGTACTGAGGATTCACCCCTCCACTTT. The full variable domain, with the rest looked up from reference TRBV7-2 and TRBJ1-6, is GAGVSQSPSNKVTEKGKDVELRCDPISGHTALYWYRQSLGQGLEFLIYFQGNSAPDKSGLPSDRFSAERTGGSVSTLTIQRTQQEDSAVYLCASNPSTEDSPLHFGNGTRLTVT.

CDR3 residues: CASRPGGAVDTQYF. The CDR3 nucleotides are TGTGCCAGCAGACCCGGGGGGGCCGTAGATACGCAGTATTTT. V gene TRBV6-5 combines with J gene TRBJ2-3; TRBD2 agrees at 8 bases. The CDR3 loop spans 14 amino acids. The junction had 7 bases not matched to a gene; V was cut back by 6 bases and J by 5 bases. CDR1 is MNHEY and CDR2 is SVGAGI in the germline V gene.

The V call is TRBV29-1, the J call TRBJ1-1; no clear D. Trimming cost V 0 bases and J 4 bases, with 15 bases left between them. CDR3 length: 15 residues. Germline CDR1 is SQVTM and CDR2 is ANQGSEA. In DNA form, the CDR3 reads TGCAGCGTTGAAGATCTAGTCCCACTGGCCACTGAAGCTTTCTTT. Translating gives CSVEDLVPLATEAFF.

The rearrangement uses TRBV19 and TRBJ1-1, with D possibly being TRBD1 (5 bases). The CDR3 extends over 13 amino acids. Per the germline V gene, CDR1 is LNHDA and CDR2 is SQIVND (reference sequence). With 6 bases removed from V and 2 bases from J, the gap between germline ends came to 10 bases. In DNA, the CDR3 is TGTGCCAGTAGCCGGAGGGGTAACACTGAAGCTTTCTTT. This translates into CASSRRGNTEAFF.